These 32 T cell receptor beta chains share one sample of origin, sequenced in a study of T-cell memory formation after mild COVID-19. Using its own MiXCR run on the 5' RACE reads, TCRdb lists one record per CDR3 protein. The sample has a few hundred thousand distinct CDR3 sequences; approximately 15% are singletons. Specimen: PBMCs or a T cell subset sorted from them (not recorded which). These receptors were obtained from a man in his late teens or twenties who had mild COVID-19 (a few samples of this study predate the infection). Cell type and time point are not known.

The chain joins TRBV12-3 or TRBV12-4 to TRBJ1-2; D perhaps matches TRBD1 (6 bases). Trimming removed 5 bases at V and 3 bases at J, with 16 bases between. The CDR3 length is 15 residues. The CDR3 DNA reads TGTGCCAGCAGTCCCGGTGACAGGCGGTACTATGGCTACACCTTC. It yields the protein CASSPGDRRYYGYTF.

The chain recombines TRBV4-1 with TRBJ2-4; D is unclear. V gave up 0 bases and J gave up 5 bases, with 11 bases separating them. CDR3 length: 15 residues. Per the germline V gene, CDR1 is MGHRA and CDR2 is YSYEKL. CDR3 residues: CASSQEFSTQNIQYF. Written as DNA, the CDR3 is TGCGCCAGCAGCCAAGAGTTTTCAACGCAAAACATTCAGTACTTC.

The CDR3 region is CASSQYGRRDTQYF. CDR3 DNA sequence: TGCGCCAGCAGCCAATATGGTCGGAGAGATACGCAGTATTTT. V gene TRBV4-1 combines with J gene TRBJ2-3; D is uncertain. V gave up 2 bases and J gave up 5 bases, with 11 bases separating them. CDR3 length: 14 amino acids. Germline CDR1 is MGHRA and CDR2 is YSYEKL.

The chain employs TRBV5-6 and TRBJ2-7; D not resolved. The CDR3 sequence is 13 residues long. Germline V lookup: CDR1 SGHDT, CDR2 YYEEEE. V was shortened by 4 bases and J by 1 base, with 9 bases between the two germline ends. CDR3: CASSPTWSYEQYF. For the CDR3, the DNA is TGTGCCAGCAGCCCCACGTGGTCCTACGAGCAGTACTTC.

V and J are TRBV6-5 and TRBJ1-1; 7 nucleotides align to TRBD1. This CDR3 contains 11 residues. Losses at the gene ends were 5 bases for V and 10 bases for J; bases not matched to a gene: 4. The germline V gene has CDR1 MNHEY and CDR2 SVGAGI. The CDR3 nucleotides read TGTGCCAGCAGTAATGCAGGGGGAGCTTTCTTT. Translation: CASSNAGGAFF.

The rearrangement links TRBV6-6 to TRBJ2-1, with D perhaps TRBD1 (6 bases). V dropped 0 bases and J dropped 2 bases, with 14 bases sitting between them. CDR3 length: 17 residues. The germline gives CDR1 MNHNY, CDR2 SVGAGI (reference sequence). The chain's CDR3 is CASSYSSRGPTYNEQFF. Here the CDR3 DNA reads TGTGCCAGCAGTTACTCGAGCAGGGGACCAACCTACAATGAGCAGTTCTTC.

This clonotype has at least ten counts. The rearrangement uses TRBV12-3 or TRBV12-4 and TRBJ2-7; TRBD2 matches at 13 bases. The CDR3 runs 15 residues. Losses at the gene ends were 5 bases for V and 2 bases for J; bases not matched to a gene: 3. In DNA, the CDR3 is TGTGCCAGCAGTCCGGGACTAGCGGGGACCTACGAGCAGTACTTC. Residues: CASSPGLAGTYEQYF.

The CDR3 sequence: CASSPRDGRVRTEAFF. Written as DNA, the CDR3 is TGTGCCAGCAGCCCAAGGGACGGGAGGGTACGCACTGAAGCTTTCTTT. J is TRBJ1-1 and V is TRBV5-6; the D gene is possibly TRBD1 (5 bases). Trimming pared 4 bases from V and 4 bases from J, leaving 20 bases between. Per germline, CDR1 SGHDT and CDR2 YYEEEE. CDR3 size: 16 residues. Looking up the rest from reference TRBV5-6 and TRBJ1-1 gives the full variable domain: DAGVTQSPTHLIKTRGQQVTLRCSPKSGHDTVSWYQQALGQGPQFIFQYYEEEERQRGNFPDRFSGHQFPNYSSELNVNALLLGDSALYLCASSPRDGRVRTEAFFGQGTRLTVV.

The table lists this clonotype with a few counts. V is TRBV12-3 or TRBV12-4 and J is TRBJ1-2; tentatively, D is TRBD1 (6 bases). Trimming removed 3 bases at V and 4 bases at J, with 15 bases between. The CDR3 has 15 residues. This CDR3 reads CASSLRGARFYGYTF. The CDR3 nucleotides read TGTGCCAGCAGTTTGCGGGGGGCCAGGTTCTATGGCTACACCTTC.

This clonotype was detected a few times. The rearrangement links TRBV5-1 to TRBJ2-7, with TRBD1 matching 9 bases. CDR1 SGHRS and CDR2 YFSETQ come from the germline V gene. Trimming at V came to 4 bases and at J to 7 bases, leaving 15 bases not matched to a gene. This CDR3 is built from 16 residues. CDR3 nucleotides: TGCGCCAGCAGCCCCCGTGGGGACAGGGCATTGGGAGAGCAGTACTTC. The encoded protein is CASSPRGDRALGEQYF.

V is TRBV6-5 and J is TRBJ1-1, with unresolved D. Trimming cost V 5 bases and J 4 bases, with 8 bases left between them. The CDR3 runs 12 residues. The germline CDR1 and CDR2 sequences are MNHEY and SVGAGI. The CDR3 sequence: CASSQYSTEAFF. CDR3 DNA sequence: TGTGCCAGCAGTCAGTATTCCACTGAAGCTTTCTTT.

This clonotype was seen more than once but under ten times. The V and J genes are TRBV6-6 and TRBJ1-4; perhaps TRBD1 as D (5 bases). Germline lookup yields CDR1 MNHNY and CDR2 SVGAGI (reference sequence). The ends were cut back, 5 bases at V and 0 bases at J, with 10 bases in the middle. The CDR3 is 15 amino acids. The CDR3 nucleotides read TGTGCCAGCAGTCGAGACAGTGCAACTAATGAAAAACTGTTTTTT. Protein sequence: CASSRDSATNEKLFF.

In nucleotides, the CDR3 is TGTGCCAGCAGTTTCATAGCGGGGGACTCCTACGAGCAGTACTTC. It yields the protein CASSFIAGDSYEQYF. V gene TRBV6-5 combines with J gene TRBJ2-7; 9 bases agree with TRBD2. Trimming at V came to 4 bases and at J to 0 bases, leaving 4 bases not matched to a gene. Germline loops: CDR1 MNHEY, CDR2 SVGAGI. CDR3 size: 15 residues.

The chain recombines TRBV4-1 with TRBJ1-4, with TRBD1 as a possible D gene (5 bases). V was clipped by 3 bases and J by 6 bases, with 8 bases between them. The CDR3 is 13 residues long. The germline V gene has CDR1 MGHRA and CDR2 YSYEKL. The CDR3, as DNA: TGCGCCAGCAGCCAGGGGACCGATGAAAAACTGTTTTTT. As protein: CASSQGTDEKLFF.

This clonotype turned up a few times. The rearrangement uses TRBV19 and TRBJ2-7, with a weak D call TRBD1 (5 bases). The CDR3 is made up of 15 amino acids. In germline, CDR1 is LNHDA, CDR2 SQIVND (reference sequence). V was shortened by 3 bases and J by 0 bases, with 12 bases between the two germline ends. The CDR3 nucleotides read TGTGCCAGTAGTATCGCAGGGTTGTCCTCCTACGAGCAGTACTTC. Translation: CASSIAGLSSYEQYF.

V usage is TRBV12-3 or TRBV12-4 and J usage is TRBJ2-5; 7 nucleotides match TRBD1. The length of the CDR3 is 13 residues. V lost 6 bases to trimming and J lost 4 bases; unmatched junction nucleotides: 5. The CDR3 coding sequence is TGTGCCAGCAGGAGGACAGGCGGAGAGACCCAGTACTTC. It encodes CASRRTGGETQYF.

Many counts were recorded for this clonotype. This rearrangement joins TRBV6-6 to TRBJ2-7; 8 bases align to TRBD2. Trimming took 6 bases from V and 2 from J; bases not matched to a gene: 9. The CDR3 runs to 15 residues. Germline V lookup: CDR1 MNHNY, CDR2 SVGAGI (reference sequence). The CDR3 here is CASRATSGPTYEQYF. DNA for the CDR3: TGTGCCAGCAGAGCCACTAGCGGCCCAACCTACGAGCAGTACTTC.

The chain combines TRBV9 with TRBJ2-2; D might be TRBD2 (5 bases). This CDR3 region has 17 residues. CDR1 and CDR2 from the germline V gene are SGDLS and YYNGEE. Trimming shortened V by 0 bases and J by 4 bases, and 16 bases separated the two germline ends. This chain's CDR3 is CASSVAYYREGTGELFF. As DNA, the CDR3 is TGTGCCAGCAGCGTAGCGTATTACCGCGAGGGCACCGGGGAGCTGTTTTTT.

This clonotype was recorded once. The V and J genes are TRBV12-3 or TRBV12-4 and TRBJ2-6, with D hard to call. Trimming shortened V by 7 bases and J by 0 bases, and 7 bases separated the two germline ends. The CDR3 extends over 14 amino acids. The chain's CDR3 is CASNFLSGANVLTF. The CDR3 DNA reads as TGTGCCAGCAATTTCCTCTCTGGGGCCAACGTCCTGACTTTC.

The CDR3 DNA reads as TGTGCCATCAGCATGAGGACAGGGAAGAACACTGAAGCTTTCTTT. Amino acids: CAISMRTGKNTEAFF. The chain carries TRBV10-3 and TRBJ1-1, with 8 bases identical to TRBD1. The CDR3 runs 15 residues. The germline gives CDR1 ENHRY, CDR2 SYGVKD. With 6 bases clipped from V and 1 base from J, the junction kept 7 bases outside the gene matches.

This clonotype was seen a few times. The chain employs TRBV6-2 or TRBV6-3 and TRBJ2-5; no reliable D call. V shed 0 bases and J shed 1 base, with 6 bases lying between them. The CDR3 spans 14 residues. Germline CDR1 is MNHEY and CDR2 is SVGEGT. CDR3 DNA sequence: TGTGCCAGCAGTTACTCGGCTAGCCAAGAGACCCAGTACTTC. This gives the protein CASSYSASQETQYF.

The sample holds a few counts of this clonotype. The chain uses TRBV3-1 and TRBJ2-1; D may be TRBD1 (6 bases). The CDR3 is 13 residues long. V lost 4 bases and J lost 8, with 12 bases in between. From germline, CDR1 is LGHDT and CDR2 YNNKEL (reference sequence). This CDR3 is CASSLLRGDEQFF. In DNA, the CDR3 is TGTGCCAGCAGCCTTCTCAGGGGCGATGAGCAGTTCTTC.

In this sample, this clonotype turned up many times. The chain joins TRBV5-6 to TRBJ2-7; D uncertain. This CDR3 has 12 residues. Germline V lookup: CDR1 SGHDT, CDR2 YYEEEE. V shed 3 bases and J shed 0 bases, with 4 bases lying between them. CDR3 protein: CASSWDSYEQYF. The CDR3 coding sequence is TGTGCCAGCAGCTGGGACTCCTACGAGCAGTACTTC.

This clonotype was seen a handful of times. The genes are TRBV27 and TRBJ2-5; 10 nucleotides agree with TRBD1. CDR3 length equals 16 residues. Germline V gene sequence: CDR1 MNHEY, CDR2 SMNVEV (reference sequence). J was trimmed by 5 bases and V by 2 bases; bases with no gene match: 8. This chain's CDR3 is CASSLRAGTGVETQYF. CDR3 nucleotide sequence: TGTGCCAGCAGTTTACGGGCCGGGACAGGGGTGGAGACCCAGTACTTC.

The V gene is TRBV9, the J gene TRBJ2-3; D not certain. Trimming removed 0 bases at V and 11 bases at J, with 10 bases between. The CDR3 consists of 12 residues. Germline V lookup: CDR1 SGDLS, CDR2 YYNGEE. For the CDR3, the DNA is TGTGCCAGCAGCGTAGAAGGGTTTGAGCAGTATTTT. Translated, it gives CASSVEGFEQYF.

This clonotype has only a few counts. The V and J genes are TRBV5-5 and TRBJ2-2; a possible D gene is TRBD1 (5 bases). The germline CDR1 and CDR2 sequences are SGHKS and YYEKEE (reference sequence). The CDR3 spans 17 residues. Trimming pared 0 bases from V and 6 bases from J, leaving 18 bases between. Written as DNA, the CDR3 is TGTGCCAGCAGCTTGGCGATGGCGTCAGGGTTTCCCGGGGAGCTGTTTTTT. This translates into CASSLAMASGFPGELFF.

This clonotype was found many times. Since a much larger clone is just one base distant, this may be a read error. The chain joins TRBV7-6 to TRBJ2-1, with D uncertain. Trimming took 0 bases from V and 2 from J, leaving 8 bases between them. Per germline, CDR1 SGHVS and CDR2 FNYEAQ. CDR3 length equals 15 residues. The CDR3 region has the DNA TGTGCCAGCAGCTTAGCGTTGGGTCCCTACAATGAGCAGTTCTTC. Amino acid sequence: CASSLALGPYNEQFF.

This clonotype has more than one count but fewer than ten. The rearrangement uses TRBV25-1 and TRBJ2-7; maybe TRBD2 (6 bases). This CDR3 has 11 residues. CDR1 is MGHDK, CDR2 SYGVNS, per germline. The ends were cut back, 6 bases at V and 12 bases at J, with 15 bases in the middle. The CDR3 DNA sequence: TGTGCCAGCAGCGCCAATGGGGGGTTGTACGTC. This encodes CASSANGGLYV.

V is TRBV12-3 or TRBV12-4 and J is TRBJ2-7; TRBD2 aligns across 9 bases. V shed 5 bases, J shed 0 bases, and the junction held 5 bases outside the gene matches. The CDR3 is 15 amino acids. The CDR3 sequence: CASSAGSGGSYEQYF. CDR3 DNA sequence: TGTGCCAGCAGTGCTGGTAGCGGGGGCTCCTACGAGCAGTACTTC.

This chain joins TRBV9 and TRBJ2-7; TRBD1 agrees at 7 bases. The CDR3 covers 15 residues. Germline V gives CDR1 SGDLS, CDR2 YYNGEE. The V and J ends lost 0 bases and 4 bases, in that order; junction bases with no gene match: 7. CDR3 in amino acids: CASSVDYRGVYEQYF. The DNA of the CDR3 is TGTGCCAGCAGCGTAGACTACAGGGGAGTGTACGAGCAGTACTTC. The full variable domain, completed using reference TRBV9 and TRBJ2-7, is DSGVTQTPKHLITATGQRVTLRCSPRSGDLSVYWYQQSLDQGLQFLIQYYNGEERAKGNILERFSAQQFPDLHSELNLSSLELGDSALYFCASSVDYRGVYEQYFGPGTRLTVT.

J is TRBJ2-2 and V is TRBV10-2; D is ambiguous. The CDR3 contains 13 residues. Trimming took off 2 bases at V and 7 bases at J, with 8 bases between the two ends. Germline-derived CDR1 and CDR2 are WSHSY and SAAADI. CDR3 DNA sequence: TGCGCCAGCAGTGAGATAGGGCACGGGGAGCTGTTTTTT. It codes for CASSEIGHGELFF.

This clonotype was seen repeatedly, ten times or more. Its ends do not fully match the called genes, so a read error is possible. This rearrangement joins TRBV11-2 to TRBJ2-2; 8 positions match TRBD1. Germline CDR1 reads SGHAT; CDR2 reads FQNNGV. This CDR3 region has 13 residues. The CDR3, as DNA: TGTGCCACCTGGACAGGGAACATCGGGGAGCTGTTTTTT. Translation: CATWTGNIGELFF.